A selection of T cell receptor beta chains follows, all from one sample in a study of T cell changes during pregnancy in multiple sclerosis. Method: immunoSEQ multiplex PCR; TCRdb's copy keeps in-frame clones and lacks some. The data show around 110,000 clones, with about 94% seen just once and over 1.5% held by the top ten. This specimen consisted of peripheral blood, obtained in the third trimester of pregnancy. All receptors come from a female donor with multiple sclerosis, enrolled in a pregnancy study. CDR3s leave out the opening cysteine and the closing phenylalanine or tryptophan. Fields, in order: J gene, V gene, CDR3 protein.

j_call: TRBJ2-2; v_call: TRBV6-5; cdr3_aa: ASSPGGRTGELF
j_call: TRBJ2-3; v_call: TRBV5-4; cdr3_aa: ASSLGGQGRADTQY
j_call: TRBJ1-4; v_call: TRBV2; cdr3_aa: ASRQGSYEKLF
j_call: TRBJ2-3; v_call: TRBV5-6; cdr3_aa: ASSLWGGRGTDTQY
j_call: TRBJ1-2; v_call: TRBV19; cdr3_aa: ASSTPQVTDLNGYT
j_call: TRBJ1-3; v_call: TRBV7-3; cdr3_aa: ASSPPSGSSGNTIY
j_call: TRBJ1-1; v_call: TRBV2; cdr3_aa: ASSGGDRGNTEAF
j_call: TRBJ1-5; v_call: TRBV19; cdr3_aa: ASSIGPGGDQPQH
j_call: TRBJ2-3; v_call: TRBV10-3; cdr3_aa: AISGEASGGPTDTQY
j_call: TRBJ1-1; v_call: TRBV18; cdr3_aa: ASSPPGDREAF
j_call: TRBJ2-5; v_call: TRBV2; cdr3_aa: AIPKGARGETQY
j_call: TRBJ2-6; v_call: TRBV2; cdr3_aa: ASGKRTGGDPISGANVLT
j_call: TRBJ2-4; v_call: TRBV2; cdr3_aa: ASTVSEDLAKNIQY
j_call: TRBJ1-1; v_call: TRBV28; cdr3_aa: ASSPPKQGVFNTEAF
j_call: TRBJ2-2; v_call: TRBV6-5; cdr3_aa: ASRTSGGLGGELF
j_call: TRBJ1-5; v_call: TRBV28; cdr3_aa: ASSFHGWALNQPQH
j_call: TRBJ2-7; v_call: TRBV2; cdr3_aa: ASAGGSAGEQY
j_call: TRBJ2-1; v_call: TRBV19; cdr3_aa: ASSIEIGRLAGNEQF
j_call: TRBJ2-1; v_call: TRBV7-6; cdr3_aa: ASSLVGQGGNEQF
j_call: TRBJ2-3; v_call: TRBV9; cdr3_aa: ASSLRGSTDTQY
j_call: TRBJ2-7; v_call: TRBV5-1; cdr3_aa: ASSSTTGYEQY
j_call: TRBJ2-2; v_call: TRBV30; cdr3_aa: AQGKGTGFTGELF
j_call: TRBJ1-1; v_call: TRBV6-1; cdr3_aa: ASSDLAHPNTEAF
j_call: TRBJ2-2; v_call: TRBV5-1; cdr3_aa: ASSLEGQGTGELF
j_call: TRBJ2-1; v_call: TRBV6-1; cdr3_aa: ASRTSGRNNEQF
j_call: TRBJ1-5; v_call: TRBV19; cdr3_aa: ASSSGPGQGLRSNQPQH
j_call: TRBJ1-3; v_call: TRBV7-2; cdr3_aa: ASSPGDRGRNTIY
j_call: TRBJ2-1; v_call: TRBV30; cdr3_aa: AWSPPGGLGYEQF
j_call: TRBJ1-6; v_call: TRBV7-2; cdr3_aa: ASSLASVQGRDSPLH
j_call: TRBJ1-4; v_call: TRBV7-2; cdr3_aa: ASSLDPSEKLF
j_call: TRBJ1-6; v_call: TRBV19; cdr3_aa: ASSVGQGFGSPLH
j_call: TRBJ1-1; v_call: TRBV5-4; cdr3_aa: ASSPGGYTEAF
j_call: TRBJ2-3; v_call: TRBV6-1; cdr3_aa: ASAYSGFSTDTQY
j_call: TRBJ2-7; v_call: TRBV30; cdr3_aa: ALDILAGVGEQY
j_call: TRBJ1-1; v_call: TRBV19; cdr3_aa: ASSIVDRGTEAF
j_call: TRBJ1-2; v_call: TRBV6-5; cdr3_aa: ASSPTGARYGYT
j_call: TRBJ2-1; v_call: TRBV30; cdr3_aa: AWSRVGWGYEQF
j_call: TRBJ1-4; v_call: TRBV6-5; cdr3_aa: ASSAGAWAGEKLF
j_call: TRBJ1-5; v_call: TRBV28; cdr3_aa: ASSLGGFGNQPQH
j_call: TRBJ2-7; v_call: TRBV7-3; cdr3_aa: ASSLIGDREQY
j_call: TRBJ2-5; v_call: TRBV28; cdr3_aa: ASSLLLADGTQY
j_call: TRBJ2-7; v_call: TRBV28; cdr3_aa: ASSFSGGDKYEQY
j_call: TRBJ2-7; v_call: TRBV28; cdr3_aa: ASSFHGTGSPEQY
j_call: TRBJ1-2; v_call: TRBV6-1; cdr3_aa: ASSEGFAGALGGYT